The present TCR beta chain was sequenced within a study of cytomegalovirus exposure and HLA in healthy donors. Overall study: Among the roughly 430 genotyped donors, less than 85% were placed in the Caucasian-associated ancestry cluster.

V lost 7 bases to trimming and J lost 8 bases; unmatched junction nucleotides: 19. The CDR3 totals 18 residues. The germline gives CDR1 MNHEY, CDR2 SMNVEV (reference sequence). PCR primers comprised 60 Vbeta and 13 Jbeta primers. TCRdb keeps only in-frame clones here, not all; method: immunoSEQ multiplex PCR. The sample has 85,000 to 100,000 clones; about 87% are singletons. The sample comprised PBMCs. This sequence joins TRBV27 and TRBJ2-3; 12 bases align to TRBD2. The clonotype comes from a man younger than 35 in good health and CMV-seronegative. The CDR3 loop reads CASTLTSGSSRSLSTQYF. DNA of the CDR3: TGTGCCAGCACCTTGACTAGCGGGAGTTCTAGATCCCTGAGTACGCAGTATTTT.